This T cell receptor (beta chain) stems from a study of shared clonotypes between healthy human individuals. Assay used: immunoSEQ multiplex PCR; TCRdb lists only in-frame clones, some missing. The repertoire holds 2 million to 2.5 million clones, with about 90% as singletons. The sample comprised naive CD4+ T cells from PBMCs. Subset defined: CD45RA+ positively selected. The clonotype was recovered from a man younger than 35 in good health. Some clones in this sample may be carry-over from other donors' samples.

This CDR3 reads CASSDSIQRETQYF. Here the CDR3 DNA reads TGTGCCAGCAGTGACTCGATTCAGCGAGAGACCCAGTACTTC. The chain recombines TRBV6-4 with TRBJ2-5; D remains unclear. This CDR3 has 14 amino acids. From germline, CDR1 is MRHNA and CDR2 SNTAGT. V was pared by 0 bases and J by 4 bases, with 9 bases between.